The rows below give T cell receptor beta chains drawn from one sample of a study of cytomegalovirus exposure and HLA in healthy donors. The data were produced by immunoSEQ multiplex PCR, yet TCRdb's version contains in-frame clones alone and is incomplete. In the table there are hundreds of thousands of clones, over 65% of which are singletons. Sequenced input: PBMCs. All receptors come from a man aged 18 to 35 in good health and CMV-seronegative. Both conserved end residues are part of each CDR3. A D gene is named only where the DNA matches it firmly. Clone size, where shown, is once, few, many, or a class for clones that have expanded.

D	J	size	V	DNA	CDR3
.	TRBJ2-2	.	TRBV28	TGTGCCAGTTCCGGGACTTTCGACACCGGGGAGCTGTTTTTT	CASSGTFDTGELFF
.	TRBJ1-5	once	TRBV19	TGTGCCAGTAGTGCAGCCAGGGAAAACAGCAATCAGCCCCAGCATTTT	CASSAARENSNQPQHF
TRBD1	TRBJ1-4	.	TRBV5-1	TGCGCCAGCAGCTTATCGACGACAGGGGGCGAAACTAATGAAAAACTGTTTTTT	CASSLSTTGGETNEKLFF
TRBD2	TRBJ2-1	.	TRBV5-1	TGCGCCAGCAGCGCATCCGGACTAGCGGGGGGCTTTATAAATGAGCAGTTCTTC	CASSASGLAGGFINEQFF
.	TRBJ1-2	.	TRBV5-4	TGTGCCAGCAGCACTGACAGGAACTATGGCTACACCTTC	CASSTDRNYGYTF
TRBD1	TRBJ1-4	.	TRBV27	TGTGCCAGCAGCCACGAGGGGGCCGAAAAACTGTTTTTT	CASSHEGAEKLFF
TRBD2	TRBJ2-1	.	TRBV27	TGTGCCAGCAGTTTTGATAGCGGGACCTACAATGAGCAGTTCTTC	CASSFDSGTYNEQFF
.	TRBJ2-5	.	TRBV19	TGTGCCAGTAGTATCTGGGGCAGGGCGAGGGAGACCCAGTACTTC	CASSIWGRARETQYF
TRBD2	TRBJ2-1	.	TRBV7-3	TGTGCCAGCAGCCAGGGACTAGCGGGAACCTACAATGAGCAGTTCTTC	CASSQGLAGTYNEQFF
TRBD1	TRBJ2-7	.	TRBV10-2	TGCGCCAGCAGTGAGTACCAAGGGACAGTCATCTACGAGCAGTACTTC	CASSEYQGTVIYEQYF
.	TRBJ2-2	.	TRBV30	TGTGCCTGGAGTGTTACAGGGCAGGGGTACACCGGGGAGCTGTTTTTT	CAWSVTGQGYTGELFF
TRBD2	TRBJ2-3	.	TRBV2	TGTGCCAGCGGACTAGCGGGAGGAAGAGATACGCAGTATTTT	CASGLAGGRDTQYF